Described below is a single T cell receptor (beta chain) sequence and its context. The entry originates in a study of shared clonotypes between healthy human individuals. Some clones are missing from TCRdb's copy, which holds only in-frame ones; the method was immunoSEQ multiplex PCR. Of 730,000 or so clones in the sample, about two thirds were seen once. The CDR3 has 10 residues. V was pared by 6 bases and J by 12 bases, with 12 bases between. CDR1 DFQATT and CDR2 SNEGSKA come from the germline V gene (reference sequence). The sequenced sample consisted of memory CD4+ T cells sorted from blood. Subset in this sample: CD45RA-negative fraction. The clonotype comes from a woman in her twenties or thirties in good health. The rearrangement joins TRBV20-1 to TRBJ2-4; no clear D gene. CDR3 DNA sequence: TGCAGTGCCGCCGAGGTTGGTCAGTACTTC. This sequence encodes CSAAEVGQYF.